The 23 T cell receptor beta chains below were found in one sample sequenced in a study of T cell responses to AZD1222 COVID-19 vaccine. Method: immunoSEQ multiplex PCR; TCRdb's copy keeps in-frame clones and lacks some. The sample lists about 180,000 clones, 88% occurring once. This specimen consisted of peripheral blood, obtained on day 0 of AZD1222 vaccination. These receptors were collected from an adult in good health.

About this clone: The CDR3 ends on some other residue instead of the conserved phenylalanine or tryptophan, so this is likely a read error. The limits of the CDR3 on the DNA are not certain, so only TCRdb's listed CDR3 is given. The chain employs TRBV5-6 and TRBJ1-2; the D segment call TRBD1 is taken from the table without a DNA check. 12 amino acids form the CDR3, both terminal residues included. CDR1 and CDR2 (germline): SGHDT, YYEEEE. The CDR3 loop reads CASSLSGGPAVP.

V and J are TRBV10-3 and TRBJ1-2; D is undetermined. The CDR3 extends over 16 amino acids. With 0 bases removed from V and 0 bases from J, the gap between germline ends came to 11 bases. Germline V CDR1 and CDR2: ENHRY, SYGVKD. The CDR3 DNA sequence: TGTGCCATCAGTGAGTCGTGGGGTGTGCCTAACTATGGCTACACCTTC. Amino acid sequence: CAISESWGVPNYGYTF.

The chain employs TRBV7-9 and TRBJ2-3; unclear D gene. The CDR3 covers 15 residues. Germline CDR1 SEHNR, CDR2 FQNEAQ (reference sequence). Trimming removed 2 bases at V and 2 bases at J, with 11 bases between. Here the CDR3 reads CASSLFEQPTDTQYF. The CDR3 coding sequence is TGTGCCAGCAGCTTATTCGAACAGCCCACAGATACGCAGTATTTT. Looking up the rest from reference TRBV7-9 and TRBJ2-3 gives the full variable domain: DTGVSQNPRHKITKRGQNVTFRCDPISEHNRLYWYRQTLGQGPEFLTYFQNEAQLEKSRLLSDRFSAERPKGSFSTLEIQRTEQGDSAMYLCASSLFEQPTDTQYFGPGTRLTVL.

V usage is TRBV20-1 and J usage is TRBJ1-2, with D unresolved. The V gene lost 3 bases and the J gene lost 0 bases, with 14 bases spanning the gap. Germline lookup yields CDR1 DFQATT and CDR2 SNEGSKA (reference sequence). There are 15 residues in the CDR3. The CDR3 DNA sequence: TGCAGTGCTAGTACTTCAAGAGGAGCTAACTATGGCTACACCTTC. Translating gives CSASTSRGANYGYTF.

The chain employs TRBV7-8 and TRBJ1-4; TRBD1 aligns across 7 bases. With V trimmed by 6 bases and J by 4 bases, 8 bases remained unmatched. Germline V gene data show CDR1 as SGHVS and CDR2 as FQNEAQ. This CDR3 region has 15 residues. The CDR3 coding sequence is TGTGCCAGCAGTCGAAGTACAGGGGTTAATGAAAAACTGTTTTTT. This translates into CASSRSTGVNEKLFF.

V gene TRBV19 combines with J gene TRBJ1-4, with no clear D. Per germline, CDR1 LNHDA and CDR2 SQIVND (reference sequence). Deletions cut 3 bases from V and 10 bases from J, with 9 bases between. The CDR3 runs 12 residues. The CDR3 nucleotides read TGTGCCAGTAGTATTGGTGCGGGAAAACTGTTTTTT. Translation: CASSIGAGKLFF.

V gene TRBV27 combines with J gene TRBJ1-5; D might be TRBD1 (6 bases). Germline CDR1 is MNHEY and CDR2 is SMNVEV (reference sequence). V lost 5 bases, J lost 2 bases, and 16 bases lay in between. The CDR3 length is 16 residues. Written as DNA, the CDR3 is TGTGCCAGCAGTACCTCTCCGACAGGCGGCAATCAGCCCCAGCATTTT. Translated: CASSTSPTGGNQPQHF.

This CDR3 is CASSLGPTDTQYF. CDR3 nucleotide sequence: TGTGCCAGCAGCCTAGGACCCACAGATACGCAGTATTTT. The chain combines TRBV11-3 with TRBJ2-3; no clear D gene. The V and J ends lost 5 bases and 2 bases respectively, with 8 bases between them. The CDR3 spans 13 residues. The germline gives CDR1 SGHNT, CDR2 YENEEA.

V usage is TRBV7-2 and J usage is TRBJ2-3, with 10 bases that match TRBD2. This CDR3 is 16 amino acids long. CDR1 SGHTA and CDR2 FQGNSA come from the germline V gene. J lost 2 bases, V lost 4 bases, and 6 bases had no gene match. This CDR3 reads CASSSSGGATTDTQYF. DNA of the CDR3: TGTGCCAGCAGCTCCAGCGGGGGGGCTACCACAGATACGCAGTATTTT.

The chain combines TRBV19 with TRBJ1-3; D unclear. The germline V gene has CDR1 LNHDA and CDR2 SQIVND (reference sequence). CDR3 length: 13 residues. V was pared by 7 bases and J by 4 bases, with 11 bases between. Here the CDR3 DNA reads TGTGCCAGTAAATTCCTAGGCGGAAACACCATATATTTT. Translated: CASKFLGGNTIYF. Using reference TRBV19 and TRBJ1-3 for the parts outside the CDR3, the full variable domain is DGGITQSPKYLFRKEGQNVTLSCEQNLNHDAMYWYRQDPGQGLRLIYYSQIVNDFQKGDIAEGYSVSREKKESFPLTVTSAQKNPTAFYLCASKFLGGNTIYFGEGSWLTVV.

This chain links TRBV19 with TRBJ2-4; D might be TRBD2 (6 bases). V was pared by 4 bases and J by 6 bases, with 22 bases between. The V gene's germline CDR1 is LNHDA and CDR2 SQIVND (reference sequence). This CDR3 has 17 residues. CDR3 amino acids: CASSRGGVHPPPNIQYF. The CDR3 bases are TGTGCCAGTAGTAGAGGAGGGGTACACCCTCCCCCAAACATTCAGTACTTC.

The rearrangement links TRBV5-4 to TRBJ1-2; 9 nucleotides match TRBD1. The CDR3 spans 15 residues. The germline gives CDR1 SGHNT, CDR2 YYREEE (reference sequence). V lost 3 bases to trimming and J lost 3 bases; unmatched junction nucleotides: 6. DNA of the CDR3: TGTGCCAGCAGCTCGGGACAGGGCCCCCACTATGGCTACACCTTC. This encodes CASSSGQGPHYGYTF.

The V call is TRBV4-1, the J call TRBJ2-2, with D unclear. The germline V gene has CDR1 MGHRA and CDR2 YSYEKL. This CDR3 spans 13 amino acids. The V and J ends lost 0 bases and 6 bases respectively, with 5 bases between them. The CDR3 loop is CASSQEPPGELFF. The CDR3 region has the DNA TGCGCCAGCAGCCAAGAGCCGCCCGGGGAGCTGTTTTTT.

The rearrangement links TRBV4-1 to TRBJ1-2; D is perhaps TRBD1 (5 bases). V was trimmed by 2 bases and J by 3 bases, leaving 19 bases between them. The CDR3 extends over 17 amino acids. Germline V lookup: CDR1 MGHRA, CDR2 YSYEKL. In DNA form, the CDR3 reads TGCGCCAGCAGCCAATTCAAGGGGTACTGGGAAGACTATGGCTACACCTTC. Protein product: CASSQFKGYWEDYGYTF.

The rearrangement uses TRBV29-1 and TRBJ1-2; 8 positions match TRBD1. This CDR3 comprises 12 residues. Per germline, CDR1 SQVTM and CDR2 ANQGSEA. The J segment lost 8 bases and the V segment lost 5 bases, leaving 7 bases of the junction unmatched. The CDR3, as DNA: TGCAGCGTTTCCCGGACAGGGAGGGGCTACACCTTC. Protein: CSVSRTGRGYTF.

The V and J genes are TRBV6-5 and TRBJ2-1, with 7 bases that match TRBD1. Germline CDR1 reads MNHEY; CDR2 reads SVGAGI. Trimming removed 4 bases from V and 9 bases from J; junction bases left unmatched: 12. The CDR3 has 15 residues. CDR3 coding DNA: TGTGCCAGCAGTTCCCCGGACAGGCCGCTGGCTGAGCAGTTCTTC. This encodes CASSSPDRPLAEQFF.

The chain recombines TRBV5-1 with TRBJ1-6; D is uncertain. V lost 5 bases and J 0 bases, leaving 9 bases between the germline ends. The CDR3 extends over 15 amino acids. Germline values: CDR1 SGHRS, CDR2 YFSETQ. Here the CDR3 reads CASRQESSYNSPLHF. The CDR3 DNA sequence: TGCGCCAGCAGGCAGGAGAGCTCCTATAATTCACCCCTCCACTTT.

This clone was seen a single time. The J gene is TRBJ2-7, the V gene TRBV6-6; 8 bases are a match to TRBD1. The CDR3 totals 12 residues. Germline trimming cut 7 bases from V and 3 bases from J; bases unmatched to any gene: 2. Germline V gives CDR1 MNHNY, CDR2 SVGAGI (reference sequence). The CDR3 DNA reads as TGTGCCAGCAAAGACAGGGGCTACGAGCAGTACTTC. Amino acid sequence: CASKDRGYEQYF.

CDR3 amino acids: CASSSGQGQGNQPQHF. In DNA, the CDR3 is TGTGCCAGCAGCTCGGGACAGGGACAAGGCAATCAGCCCCAGCATTTT. This chain uses TRBV5-5 with TRBJ1-5; 9 bases line up with TRBD1. This CDR3 region has 16 residues. CDR1 is SGHKS, CDR2 YYEKEE, per germline (reference sequence). V lost 3 bases, J lost 2 bases, and 6 bases stayed unmatched.

V is TRBV6-5 and J is TRBJ1-1; D gene unclear. CDR1 is MNHEY and CDR2 is SVGAGI in the germline V gene. Trimming pared 7 bases from V and 1 base from J, leaving 10 bases between. The CDR3 sequence is 13 residues long. The CDR3 here is CASTPLRNTEAFF. The DNA for the CDR3 is TGTGCCAGCACCCCCCTCCGGAACACTGAAGCTTTCTTT.

The rearrangement links TRBV2 to TRBJ1-5, with D hard to call. Looked up from germline, CDR1 is SNHLY and CDR2 is FYNNEI. V was trimmed by 7 bases and J by 3 bases, leaving 10 bases between them. CDR3 length: 13 residues. Here the CDR3 DNA reads TGTGCCAGCACGCGAGGGTTCAATCAGCCCCAGCATTTT. This translates into CASTRGFNQPQHF. Full variable domain (rest looked up from reference TRBV2 and TRBJ1-5): EPEVTQTPSHQVTQMGQEVILRCVPISNHLYFYWYRQILGQKVEFLVSFYNNEISEKSEIFDDQFSVERPDGSNFTLKIRSTKLEDSAMYFCASTRGFNQPQHFGDGTRLSIL.

CDR3 amino acids: CASSLSRTGSNYEQYF. CDR3 DNA: TGTGCCAGCAGCTTATCCCGGACAGGGTCCAACTACGAGCAGTACTTC. This chain uses TRBV7-3 with TRBJ2-7; 8 nucleotides agree with TRBD1. Germline CDR1 is SGHTA and CDR2 is FQGTGA. The CDR3 totals 16 residues. With V trimmed by 2 bases and J by 3 bases, 9 bases remained unmatched.

This clone turned up a few times. This chain uses TRBV7-8 with TRBJ2-6; weak D call: TRBD1 (5 bases). The CDR3 covers 15 residues. V lost 3 bases to trimming and J lost 2 bases, with 8 bases between them. The germline V gene has CDR1 SGHVS and CDR2 FQNEAQ. CDR3 sequence: CASSFTGTGANVLTF. For the CDR3, the DNA is TGTGCCAGCAGCTTCACAGGAACTGGGGCCAACGTCCTGACTTTC.